This TCR beta chain was found in a study of identical twins. This CDR3 is built from 16 residues. CDR1 and CDR2 from the germline V gene are MNHEY and SVGAGI. V was trimmed by 1 base and J by 0 bases, leaving 12 bases between them. Notes on the study in general: While abundant cord blood beta clonotypes carried fewer insertions, memory repertoires showed no such pattern.

Template switching added a universal primer site, and cDNA bore unique molecular identifiers. TCRdb reprocessed the 5' RACE reads via MiXCR and lists one record per CDR3 protein. Of hundreds of thousands of distinct CDR3 sequences listed, 5.5% to 7.5% were seen once; the top ten hold 1.5% to 2%. No donor was unhealthy or non-Caucasian. This clonotype came up many times. The antigen is not known. Sequenced material: naive T cells sorted from blood. This TCR came from a young man in good health. This sequence joins TRBV6-5 and TRBJ1-1; D is possibly TRBD1 (6 bases). In nucleotides, the CDR3 is TGTGCCAGCAGTTACTTCGTGGGGGCGATGAACACTGAAGCTTTCTTT. Its translation: CASSYFVGAMNTEAFF.